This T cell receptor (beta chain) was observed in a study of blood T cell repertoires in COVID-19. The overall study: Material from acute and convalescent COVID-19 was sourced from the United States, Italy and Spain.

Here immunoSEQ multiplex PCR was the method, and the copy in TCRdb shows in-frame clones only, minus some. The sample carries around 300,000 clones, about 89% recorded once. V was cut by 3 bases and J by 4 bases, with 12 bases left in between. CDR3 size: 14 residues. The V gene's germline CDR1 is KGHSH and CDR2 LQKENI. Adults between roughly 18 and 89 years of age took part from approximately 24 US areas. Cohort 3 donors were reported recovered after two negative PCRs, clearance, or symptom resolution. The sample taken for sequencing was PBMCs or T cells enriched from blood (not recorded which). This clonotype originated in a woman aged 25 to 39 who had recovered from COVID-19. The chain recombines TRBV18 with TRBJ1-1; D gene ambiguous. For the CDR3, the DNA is TGTGCCAGCTCACCCCTCTCCGCGGGCACTGAAGCTTTCTTT. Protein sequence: CASSPLSAGTEAFF.